These 9 T cell receptor beta chains share one sample of origin, sequenced in a study of STAT5B mutations in CD4+ large granular lymphocyte leukemia. Sequencing was performed with immunoSEQ multiplex PCR; in TCRdb, only in-frame clones are kept and a portion is missing. The sample consists of 30,000 or so clones, 76% of them appearing once. The sample was CD4+ T cells from blood buffy coats. The receptors shown here come from a human donor in good health.

This chain joins TRBV4-2 and TRBJ1-1; perhaps TRBD1 as D (5 bases). The CDR3 totals 15 residues. V lost 4 bases, J lost 1 base, and 13 bases lay in between. The germline gives CDR1 LGHNA, CDR2 YNFKEQ. CDR3 sequence reads: CASSRGGTGNTEAFF. In DNA form, the CDR3 reads TGTGCCAGCAGCCGAGGTGGGACGGGGAACACTGAAGCTTTCTTT.

The genes are TRBV9 and TRBJ2-2, with 11 positions matching TRBD2. The V segment lost 3 bases and the J segment 6 bases; nucleotides outside the gene matches: 10. The CDR3 spans 17 residues. The germline gives CDR1 SGDLS, CDR2 YYNGEE. DNA of the CDR3: TGTGCCAGCAGCGCGACTAGCGGGAATGCGCGGGCCGGGGAGCTGTTTTTT. Translating it yields CASSATSGNARAGELFF. Based on the CDR3 plus reference TRBV9 and TRBJ2-2, the full variable domain is DSGVTQTPKHLITATGQRVTLRCSPRSGDLSVYWYQQSLDQGLQFLIQYYNGEERAKGNILERFSAQQFPDLHSELNLSSLELGDSALYFCASSATSGNARAGELFFGEGSRLTVL.

CDR3 protein: CASSPQPPLAGVGETQYF. The CDR3 DNA reads TGTGCCAGCTCACCACAACCTCCACTAGCGGGAGTTGGAGAGACCCAGTACTTC. The chain recombines TRBV18 with TRBJ2-5; 11 bases map to TRBD2. Germline trimming cut 1 base from V and 4 bases from J; bases unmatched to any gene: 11. This CDR3 spans 18 amino acids. Germline lookup yields CDR1 KGHSH and CDR2 LQKENI.

The J gene is TRBJ2-7, the V gene TRBV29-1; no reliable D call. Germline CDR1 and CDR2: SQVTM and ANQGSEA. The CDR3 covers 11 residues. The V end was cut by 4 bases, the J end by 0 bases, with 4 bases between. The CDR3 protein is CSVGVSYEQYF. DNA of the CDR3: TGCAGCGTTGGTGTCTCCTACGAGCAGTACTTC.

The chain couples TRBV7-2 to TRBJ1-5; perhaps TRBD1 as D (6 bases). In germline, CDR1 is SGHTA, CDR2 FQGNSA. CDR3 length: 14 amino acids. Deletions cut 5 bases from V and 5 bases from J, with 13 bases between. The CDR3 bases are TGTGCCAGCAGCCCCGGGACAACCCATCAGCCCCAGCATTTT. The encoded protein is CASSPGTTHQPQHF.

CDR3 nucleotides: TGTGCCAGCAGCTTTGGGGGGGGCGCCTCTGGGGCCAACGTCCTGACTTTC. Translating gives CASSFGGGASGANVLTF. This sequence joins TRBV7-8 and TRBJ2-6; tentative D call: TRBD2 (7 bases). The CDR3 length is 17 residues. V lost 3 bases to trimming and J lost 0 bases, with 12 bases between them. CDR1 and CDR2 (germline): SGHVS, FQNEAQ.

This clone has a single count. In nucleotides, the CDR3 is TGTGCCTGGAGTACGGGGGCTGGGACAGATACGCAGTATTTT. Amino acids: CAWSTGAGTDTQYF. The rearrangement joins TRBV30 to TRBJ2-3, with D tentatively TRBD1 or TRBD2 (6 bases each). Trimming took 2 bases from V and 3 from J, leaving 12 bases between them. The CDR3 sequence is 14 residues long. CDR1 is GTSNPN and CDR2 is SVGIG in the germline V gene (reference sequence).

This chain uses TRBV6-1 with TRBJ2-5; 9 nucleotides match TRBD1. CDR3 size: 15 residues. CDR1 and CDR2 (germline): MNHNS, SASEGT. The ends lost 5 bases at V and 5 bases at J; junction bases unmatched: 9. Here the CDR3 reads CASSLGQGDLETQYF. The CDR3 DNA sequence: TGTGCCAGCAGTTTGGGACAGGGCGATTTGGAGACCCAGTACTTC.

The chain joins TRBV25-1 to TRBJ2-7; tentative D call: TRBD2 (6 bases). Germline V gene sequence: CDR1 MGHDK, CDR2 SYGVNS. CDR3 length: 12 residues. The V gene lost 6 bases and the J gene lost 5 bases, with 11 bases spanning the gap. The CDR3 spells CASRSRGDEQYF. CDR3 nucleotides: TGTGCCAGCAGATCTCGCGGGGACGAGCAGTACTTC.